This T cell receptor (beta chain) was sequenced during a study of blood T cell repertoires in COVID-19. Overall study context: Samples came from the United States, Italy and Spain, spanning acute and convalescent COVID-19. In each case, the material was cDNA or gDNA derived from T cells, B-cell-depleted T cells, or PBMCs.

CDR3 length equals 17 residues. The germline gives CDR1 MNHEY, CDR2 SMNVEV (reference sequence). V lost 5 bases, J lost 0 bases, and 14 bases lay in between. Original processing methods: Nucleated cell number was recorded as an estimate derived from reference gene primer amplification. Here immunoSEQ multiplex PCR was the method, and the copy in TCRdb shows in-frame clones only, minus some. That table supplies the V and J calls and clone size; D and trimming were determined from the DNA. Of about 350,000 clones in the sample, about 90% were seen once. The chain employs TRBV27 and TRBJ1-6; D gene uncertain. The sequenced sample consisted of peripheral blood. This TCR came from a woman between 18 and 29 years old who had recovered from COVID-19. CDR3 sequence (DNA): TGTGCCAGCAGTCAGACGACATTCGGCTCCTATAATTCACCCCTCCACTTT. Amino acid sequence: CASSQTTFGSYNSPLHF.